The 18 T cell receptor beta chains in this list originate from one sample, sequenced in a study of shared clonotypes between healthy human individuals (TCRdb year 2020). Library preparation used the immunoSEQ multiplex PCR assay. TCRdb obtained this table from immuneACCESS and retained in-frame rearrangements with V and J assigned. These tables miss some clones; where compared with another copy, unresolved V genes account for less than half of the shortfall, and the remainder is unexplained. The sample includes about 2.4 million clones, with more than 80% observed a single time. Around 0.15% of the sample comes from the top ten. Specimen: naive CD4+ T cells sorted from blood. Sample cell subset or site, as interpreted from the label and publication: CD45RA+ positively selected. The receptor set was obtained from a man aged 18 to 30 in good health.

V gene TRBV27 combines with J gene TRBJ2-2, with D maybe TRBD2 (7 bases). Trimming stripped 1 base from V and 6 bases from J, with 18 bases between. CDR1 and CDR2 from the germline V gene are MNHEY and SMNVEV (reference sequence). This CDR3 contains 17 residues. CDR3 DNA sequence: TGTGCCAGCAGTTTATACCTATCGGGGGGCAATTCCGGGGAGCTGTTTTTT. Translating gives CASSLYLSGGNSGELFF.

In DNA, the CDR3 is TGTGCCAGCAGTCCGTTCAGCTCCTACAATGAGCAGTTCTTC. It specifies CASSPFSSYNEQFF. The chain carries TRBV5-5 and TRBJ2-1, with no clear D. Per the germline V gene, CDR1 is SGHKS and CDR2 is YYEKEE (reference sequence). The CDR3 is 14 residues long. Trimming took off 5 bases at V and 0 bases at J, with 9 bases between the two ends.

In DNA form, the CDR3 reads TGTGCCAGCAGTGTCCTAGCGGGGGGTATGAACACCGGGGAGCTGTTTTTT. It encodes CASSVLAGGMNTGELFF. The chain has TRBV6-1 and TRBJ2-2, with 11 positions matching TRBD2. This CDR3 spans 17 amino acids. V lost 4 bases and J lost 1; bases outside the gene matches: 5. The germline V gene has CDR1 MNHNS and CDR2 SASEGT.

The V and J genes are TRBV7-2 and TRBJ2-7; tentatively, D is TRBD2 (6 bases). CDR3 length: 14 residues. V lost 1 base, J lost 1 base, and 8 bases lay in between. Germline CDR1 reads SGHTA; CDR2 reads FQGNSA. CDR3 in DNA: TGTGCCAGCAGCTTAGGGACTATTTCCTACGAGCAGTACTTC. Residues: CASSLGTISYEQYF.

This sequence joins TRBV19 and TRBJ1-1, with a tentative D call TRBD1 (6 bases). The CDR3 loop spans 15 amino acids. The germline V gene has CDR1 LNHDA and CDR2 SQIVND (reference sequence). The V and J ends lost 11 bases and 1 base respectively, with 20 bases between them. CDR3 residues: CASGDGQTKNTEAFF. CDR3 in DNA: TGTGCCTCGGGGGACGGACAGACCAAGAACACTGAAGCTTTCTTT.

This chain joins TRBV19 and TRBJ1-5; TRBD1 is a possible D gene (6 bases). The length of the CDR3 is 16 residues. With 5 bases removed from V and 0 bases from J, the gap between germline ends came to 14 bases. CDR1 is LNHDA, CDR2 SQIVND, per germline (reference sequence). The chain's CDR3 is CASSSRTDYSNQPQHF. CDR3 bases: TGTGCCAGTAGTTCCAGGACAGACTATAGCAATCAGCCCCAGCATTTT.

CDR3 coding DNA: TGTGCCAGCAGCTTTTCGGGACAGGATATCATTCCCGGGGAGCTGTTTTTT. This gives the protein CASSFSGQDIIPGELFF. The gene calls are TRBV7-2 and TRBJ2-2, with 8 bases that match TRBD1. There are 17 residues in the CDR3. J lost 6 bases, V lost 3 bases, and 12 bases had no gene match. Per the germline V gene, CDR1 is SGHTA and CDR2 is FQGNSA.

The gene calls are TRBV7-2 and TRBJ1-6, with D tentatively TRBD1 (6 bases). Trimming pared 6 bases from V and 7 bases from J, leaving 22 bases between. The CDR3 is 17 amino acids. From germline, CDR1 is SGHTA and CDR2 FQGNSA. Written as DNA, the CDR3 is TGTGCCAGCAGTTCCATCCAGACAGGAGTTTTCAATTCACCCCTCCACTTT. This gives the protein CASSSIQTGVFNSPLHF.

CDR3 sequence reads: CASCPGQGLNTGELFF. In DNA form, the CDR3 reads TGTGCCAGCTGTCCGGGACAGGGCTTGAACACCGGGGAGCTGTTTTTT. The V gene is TRBV18, the J gene TRBJ2-2, with 9 bases fitting TRBD1. The CDR3 contains 16 residues. V gave up 7 bases and J gave up 1 base; unmatched junction bases: 7. Germline loops: CDR1 KGHSH, CDR2 LQKENI. Full variable domain (rest looked up from reference TRBV18 and TRBJ2-2): NAGVMQNPRHLVRRRGQEARLRCSPMKGHSHVYWYRQLPEEGLKFMVYLQKENIIDESGMPKERFSAEFPKEGPSILRIQQVVRGDSAAYFCASCPGQGLNTGELFFGEGSRLTVL.

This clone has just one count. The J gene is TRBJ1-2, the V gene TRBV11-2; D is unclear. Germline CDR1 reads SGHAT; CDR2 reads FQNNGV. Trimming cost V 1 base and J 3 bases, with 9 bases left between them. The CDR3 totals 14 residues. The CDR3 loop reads CASSLGPTDYGYTF. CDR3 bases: TGTGCCAGCAGCTTAGGACCGACCGACTATGGCTACACCTTC.

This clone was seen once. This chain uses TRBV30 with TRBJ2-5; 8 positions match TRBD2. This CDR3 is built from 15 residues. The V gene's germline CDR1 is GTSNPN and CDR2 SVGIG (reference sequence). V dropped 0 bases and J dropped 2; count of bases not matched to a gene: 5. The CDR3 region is CAWSVKTSVQETQYF. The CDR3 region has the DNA TGTGCCTGGAGTGTAAAGACTAGCGTTCAAGAGACCCAGTACTTC.

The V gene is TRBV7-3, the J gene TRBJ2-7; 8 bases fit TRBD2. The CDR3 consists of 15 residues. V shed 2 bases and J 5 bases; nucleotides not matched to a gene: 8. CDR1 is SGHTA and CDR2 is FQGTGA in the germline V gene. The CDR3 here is CASSLQGSGADEQYF. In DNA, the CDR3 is TGTGCCAGCAGCTTACAGGGTAGCGGGGCGGACGAGCAGTACTTC.

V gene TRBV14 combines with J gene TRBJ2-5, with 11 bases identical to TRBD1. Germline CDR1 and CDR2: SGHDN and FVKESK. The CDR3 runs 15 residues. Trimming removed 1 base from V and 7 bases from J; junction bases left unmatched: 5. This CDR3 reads CASSQAGQGGRTQYF. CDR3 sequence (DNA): TGTGCCAGCAGCCAAGCGGGACAGGGGGGTAGGACCCAGTACTTC.

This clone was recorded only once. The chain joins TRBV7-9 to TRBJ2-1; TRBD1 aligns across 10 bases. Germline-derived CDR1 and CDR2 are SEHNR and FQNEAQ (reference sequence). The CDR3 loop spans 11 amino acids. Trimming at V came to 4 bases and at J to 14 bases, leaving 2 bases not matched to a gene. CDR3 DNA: TGTGCCAGCAGCTCCGGACAGGGGGAGTTCTTC. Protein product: CASSSGQGEFF.

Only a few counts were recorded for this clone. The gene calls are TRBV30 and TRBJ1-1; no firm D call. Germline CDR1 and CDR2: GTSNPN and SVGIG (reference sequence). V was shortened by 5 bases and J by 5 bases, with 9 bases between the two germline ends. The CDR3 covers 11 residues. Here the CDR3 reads CAWAARTEAFF. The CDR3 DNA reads TGTGCCTGGGCCGCCCGTACTGAAGCTTTCTTT.

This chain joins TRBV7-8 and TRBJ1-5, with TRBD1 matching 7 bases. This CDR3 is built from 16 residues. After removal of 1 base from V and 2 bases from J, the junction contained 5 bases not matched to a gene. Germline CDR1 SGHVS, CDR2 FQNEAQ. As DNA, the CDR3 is TGTGCCAGCAGCTTAGGAATCACAGGGGGCAATCAGCCCCAGCATTTT. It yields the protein CASSLGITGGNQPQHF.

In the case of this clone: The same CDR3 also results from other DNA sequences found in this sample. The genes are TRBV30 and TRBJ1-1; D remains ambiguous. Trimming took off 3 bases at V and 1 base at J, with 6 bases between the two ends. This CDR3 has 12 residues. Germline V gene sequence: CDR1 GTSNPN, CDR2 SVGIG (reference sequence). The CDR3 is CAWRVGNTEAFF. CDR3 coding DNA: TGTGCCTGGAGGGTCGGGAACACTGAAGCTTTCTTT.

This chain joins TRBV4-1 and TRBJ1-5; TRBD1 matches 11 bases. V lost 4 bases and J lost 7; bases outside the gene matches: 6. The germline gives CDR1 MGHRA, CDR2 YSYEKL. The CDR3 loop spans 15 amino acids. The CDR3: CASSRLDRGHQPQHF. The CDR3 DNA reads TGCGCCAGCAGCCGGTTGGACAGGGGGCACCAGCCCCAGCATTTT.